These 27 T cell receptor beta chains came from one sample sequenced in a study of PD-1 blockade in mismatch repair-deficient tumors. Sequencing was performed with immunoSEQ multiplex PCR; in TCRdb, only in-frame clones are kept and a portion is missing. The data contain 80,000 to 130,000 clones, about four fifths of them singletons. The sequencing here drew on peripheral blood, taken about 33 weeks after starting pembrolizumab. Receptors were obtained from an adult with mismatch repair-deficient cancer.

In its sample, this clone was seen once. The rearrangement joins TRBV11-2 to TRBJ2-7, with TRBD1 as a possible D gene (5 bases). This CDR3 is built from 15 residues. The germline gives CDR1 SGHAT, CDR2 FQNNGV. The ends were cut back, 2 bases at V and 2 bases at J, with 13 bases in the middle. CDR3 residues: CASSLYAGQAYEQYF. In DNA, the CDR3 is TGTGCCAGCAGCTTATATGCAGGGCAAGCCTACGAGCAGTACTTC.

This sequence joins TRBV18 and TRBJ1-1; a weak D match, TRBD1 (5 bases). The V end was cut by 8 bases, the J end by 4 bases, with 17 bases between. The CDR3 totals 14 residues. Germline loops: CDR1 KGHSH, CDR2 LQKENI. In DNA, the CDR3 is TGTGCCAGCCGCCCCGGGGGGGAGGGCACTGAAGCTTTCTTT. Amino acid sequence: CASRPGGEGTEAFF.

This sequence joins TRBV27 and TRBJ2-7, with D perhaps matching TRBD1 or TRBD2 (5 bases each). This CDR3 spans 14 amino acids. V lost 5 bases and J lost 1, with 12 bases in between. Germline assignment: CDR1 MNHEY and CDR2 SMNVEV (reference sequence). The DNA of the CDR3 is TGTGCCAGCAGTAGACGGGACGCTTCCTACGAGCAGTACTTC. The encoded protein is CASSRRDASYEQYF.

V and J are TRBV29-1 and TRBJ1-1; 7 bases map to TRBD1. Germline V gives CDR1 SQVTM, CDR2 ANQGSEA. With V trimmed by 6 bases and J by 4 bases, 5 bases remained unmatched. This CDR3 is 12 amino acids long. CDR3 bases: TGCAGCGTGACAGGGTTTAGCACTGAAGCTTTCTTT. This translates into CSVTGFSTEAFF.

This chain joins TRBV7-9 and TRBJ2-1; 11 bases match TRBD2. V was pared by 5 bases and J by 10 bases, with 10 bases of the junction left unmatched. CDR1 and CDR2 from the germline V gene are SEHNR and FQNEAQ (reference sequence). This CDR3 has 15 residues. CDR3 sequence (DNA): TGTGCCAGCAGCCCACTAGCGGGGGATAAAGAAGAGCAGTTCTTC. Its protein is CASSPLAGDKEEQFF. The complete variable domain, with remaining parts taken from reference TRBV7-9 and TRBJ2-1, reads DTGVSQNPRHKITKRGQNVTFRCDPISEHNRLYWYRQTLGQGPEFLTYFQNEAQLEKSRLLSDRFSAERPKGSFSTLEIQRTEQGDSAMYLCASSPLAGDKEEQFFGPGTRLTVL.

This chain connects TRBV7-9 to TRBJ2-6, with 7 positions matching TRBD2. There are 19 residues in the CDR3. CDR1 and CDR2 (germline): SEHNR, FQNEAQ (reference sequence). The trim removed 5 bases at V and 2 bases at J, leaving 15 bases unmatched. CDR3: CASSPTSLRTRTGANVLTF. The CDR3 nucleotides are TGTGCCAGCAGCCCCACCTCTCTTAGGACTAGGACTGGGGCCAACGTCCTGACTTTC.

V gene TRBV5-4 combines with J gene TRBJ2-5; tentative D call: TRBD1 (6 bases). The CDR3 loop spans 14 amino acids. Germline V CDR1 and CDR2: SGHNT, YYREEE (reference sequence). Trimming pared 3 bases from V and 3 bases from J, leaving 12 bases between. The CDR3 DNA reads as TGTGCCAGCAGCTCAACTAGACAGGAAGAGACCCAGTACTTC. Translation gives CASSSTRQEETQYF.

The chain combines TRBV5-6 with TRBJ1-4; D gene unclear. Germline V CDR1 and CDR2: SGHDT, YYEEEE. The CDR3 is made up of 13 amino acids. V was shortened by 1 base and J by 9 bases, with 10 bases between the two germline ends. CDR3 sequence: CASSLMSGKKLFF. The CDR3 DNA reads as TGTGCCAGCAGCTTGATGTCTGGGAAAAAACTGTTTTTT.

The chain couples TRBV4-1 to TRBJ1-1; 9 nucleotides agree with TRBD1. Germline CDR1 and CDR2: MGHRA and YSYEKL. V was pared by 3 bases and J by 0 bases, with 14 bases of the junction left unmatched. The CDR3 extends over 19 amino acids. In DNA, the CDR3 is TGCGCCAGCAGCCACCTCCCGGGACAGGGTCGGGGGATGAACACTGAAGCTTTCTTT. Protein: CASSHLPGQGRGMNTEAFF.

V usage is TRBV13 and J usage is TRBJ2-7, with 9 bases identical to TRBD2. Germline values: CDR1 PRHDT, CDR2 FYEKMQ (reference sequence). The V segment lost 1 base and the J segment 1 base; nucleotides outside the gene matches: 14. The CDR3 length is 19 residues. DNA of the CDR3: TGTGCCAGCAGCTTAGAAGGGCACCTAGGCCTAGCGGGATCCTACGAGCAGTACTTC. It translates to CASSLEGHLGLAGSYEQYF.

This clone appeared a few times. V usage is TRBV9 and J usage is TRBJ1-1; D possibly corresponds to TRBD1 (5 bases). This CDR3 comprises 10 residues. Trimming took off 7 bases at V and 5 bases at J, with 6 bases between the two ends. The germline CDR1 and CDR2 sequences are SGDLS and YYNGEE. The CDR3 sequence: CASEGTEAFF. The CDR3 DNA is TGTGCCAGCGAGGGGACTGAAGCTTTCTTT.

V is TRBV28 and J is TRBJ1-1; a weak D match, TRBD1 (6 bases). CDR3 size: 14 residues. Germline CDR1 is MDHEN and CDR2 is SYDVKM. Trimming shortened V by 7 bases and J by 11 bases, and 23 bases separated the two germline ends. CDR3 loop: CASTSWGAQKGAFF. The DNA for the CDR3 is TGTGCCAGCACCTCGTGGGGGGCGCAAAAAGGGGCTTTCTTT.

CDR3 sequence reads: CASSLDRGGYTF. The CDR3 DNA follows: TGTGCCAGCAGCTTGGATCGGGGCGGCTACACCTTC. The rearrangement joins TRBV5-4 to TRBJ1-2, with D tentatively TRBD1 (5 bases). The CDR3 contains 12 residues. The germline V and J ends were trimmed by 0 bases and 8 bases, with 8 bases remaining between them. Per germline, CDR1 SGHNT and CDR2 YYREEE (reference sequence).

Written as DNA, the CDR3 is TGTGCCTGTCGTGAGGGTGGGGCGAACACTGAAGCTTTCTTT. It yields the protein CACREGGANTEAFF. The chain links TRBV30 to TRBJ1-1, with TRBD1 as a possible D gene (5 bases). Germline assignment: CDR1 GTSNPN and CDR2 SVGIG (reference sequence). The CDR3 consists of 14 residues. Trimming pared 6 bases from V and 1 base from J, leaving 15 bases between.

Worth noting for this clone: At one of its ends the junction is not consistent with the germline gene, which may arise from a read error. This chain connects TRBV7-7 to TRBJ2-3; tentatively, D is TRBD1 (6 bases). This CDR3 is built from 16 residues. Germline loops: CDR1 SSHAT, CDR2 FNYEAQ (reference sequence). Here the CDR3 DNA reads TGTGCTAGCAGCTTAGGAACAGGGTTTAGCACAGATACGCAGTATTTT. Translating it yields CASSLGTGFSTDTQYF.

This chain joins TRBV30 and TRBJ2-2, with a tentative D call TRBD1 (5 bases). The CDR3 consists of 13 residues. Germline V gene data show CDR1 as GTSNPN and CDR2 as SVGIG (reference sequence). Trimming shortened V by 5 bases and J by 2 bases, and 9 bases separated the two germline ends. The CDR3 DNA reads as TGTGCCTGGGAGACAGTCAACACCGGGGAGCTGTTTTTT. Protein sequence: CAWETVNTGELFF. The full variable domain, completed using reference TRBV30 and TRBJ2-2, is SQTIHQWPATLVQPVGSPLSLECTVEGTSNPNLYWYRQAAGRGLQLLFYSVGIGQISSEVPQNLSASRPQDRQFILSSKKLLLSDSGFYLCAWETVNTGELFFGEGSRLTVL.

This sequence joins TRBV11-3 and TRBJ2-6, with D perhaps matching TRBD2 (7 bases). V lost 5 bases and J lost 2, with 16 bases in between. Germline CDR1 reads SGHNT; CDR2 reads YENEEA. CDR3 length: 17 residues. Here the CDR3 reads CASSPGEGGTGANVLTF. The CDR3 nucleotides are TGTGCCAGCAGCCCCGGGGAGGGGGGAACTGGGGCCAACGTCCTGACTTTC.

The chain is built from TRBV5-1 and TRBJ2-1; D unresolved. V dropped 1 base and J dropped 6 bases, with 11 bases sitting between them. The V gene's germline CDR1 is SGHRS and CDR2 YFSETQ. The CDR3 runs 14 residues. In DNA, the CDR3 is TGCGCCAGCAGCTTGAGTATGGCAGCCAATGAGCAGTTCTTC. Its translation is CASSLSMAANEQFF.

CDR3 sequence (DNA): TGTGCCAGCAGTCAGAGCTACACAGATACGCAGTATTTT. This gives the protein CASSQSYTDTQYF. This chain joins TRBV7-9 and TRBJ2-3; D is undetermined. There are 13 residues in the CDR3. Trimming shortened V by 6 bases and J by 2 bases, and 9 bases separated the two germline ends. Per germline, CDR1 SEHNR and CDR2 FQNEAQ (reference sequence).

The count of this clone is one. The chain recombines TRBV27 with TRBJ2-2; D might be TRBD1 (5 bases). CDR1 MNHEY and CDR2 SMNVEV come from the germline V gene (reference sequence). There are 16 residues in the CDR3. V lost 3 bases to trimming and J lost 3 bases, with 14 bases between them. The CDR3 loop reads CASSFLGAGYTGELFF. CDR3 nucleotide sequence: TGTGCCAGCAGTTTTTTAGGGGCAGGTTACACCGGGGAGCTGTTTTTT.

The V gene is TRBV27, the J gene TRBJ1-4, with TRBD1 as a possible D gene (6 bases). The CDR3 contains 15 residues. Germline V lookup: CDR1 MNHEY, CDR2 SMNVEV (reference sequence). Trimming took off 1 base at V and 8 bases at J, with 14 bases between the two ends. The CDR3 nucleotides are TGTGCCAGCAGTTTATTCCGTGGGGGCCCAGAAAAACTGTTTTTT. Amino acid sequence: CASSLFRGGPEKLFF. Filled out from reference TRBV27 and TRBJ1-4, the complete variable domain reads EAQVTQNPRYLITVTGKKLTVTCSQNMNHEYMSWYRQDPGLGLRQIYYSMNVEVTDKGDVPEGYKVSRKEKRNFPLILESPSPNQTSLYFCASSLFRGGPEKLFFGSGTQLSVL.

V gene TRBV25-1 combines with J gene TRBJ2-2; perhaps TRBD1 as D (6 bases). V was trimmed by 7 bases and J by 8 bases, leaving 17 bases between them. This CDR3 has 14 residues. The germline V gene encodes CDR1 MGHDK and CDR2 SYGVNS. The CDR3 region is CASTRTAMGGELFF. For the CDR3, the DNA is TGTGCCAGCACAAGGACAGCCATGGGGGGGGAGCTGTTTTTT.

V and J are TRBV10-3 and TRBJ2-5; D is possibly TRBD2 (6 bases). Germline CDR1 and CDR2: ENHRY and SYGVKD. The CDR3 totals 13 residues. Trimming cost V 4 bases and J 5 bases, with 11 bases left between them. For the CDR3, the DNA is TGTGCCATCAGTGGACGGGAGATGGAGACCCAGTACTTC. Amino acids: CAISGREMETQYF.

This sequence joins TRBV27 and TRBJ2-1, with D unresolved. From germline, CDR1 is MNHEY and CDR2 SMNVEV (reference sequence). With 2 bases removed from V and 0 bases from J, the gap between germline ends came to 8 bases. The CDR3 has 15 residues. CDR3 nucleotides: TGTGCCAGCAGTTTAGTGGGTAACTCCTACAATGAGCAGTTCTTC. It translates to CASSLVGNSYNEQFF.

This clone was counted a few times. The rearrangement links TRBV4-1 to TRBJ2-7, with a weak D call TRBD2 (5 bases). V lost 0 bases, J lost 6 bases, and 9 bases lay in between. The CDR3 is 13 residues long. From germline, CDR1 is MGHRA and CDR2 YSYEKL. The CDR3 sequence is CASSQDLAAEQYF. The CDR3 DNA is TGCGCCAGCAGCCAAGACCTAGCCGCCGAGCAGTACTTC.

The genes are TRBV5-4 and TRBJ2-7; TRBD1 is a possible D gene (5 bases). The CDR3 has 14 amino acids. V lost 3 bases to trimming and J lost 0 bases, with 10 bases between them. CDR1 SGHNT and CDR2 YYREEE come from the germline V gene (reference sequence). CDR3 region: CASSSRVPSYEQYF. The DNA for the CDR3 is TGTGCCAGCAGCTCCAGGGTCCCCTCCTACGAGCAGTACTTC.

The V call is TRBV4-2, the J call TRBJ1-2; a possible D gene is TRBD1 (5 bases). Deletions cut 4 bases from V and 4 bases from J, with 19 bases between. CDR1 and CDR2 from the germline V gene are LGHNA and YNFKEQ. The CDR3 totals 16 residues. The CDR3 loop reads CASSPGGGMPFYGYTF. The CDR3 DNA sequence: TGTGCCAGCAGCCCAGGTGGGGGGATGCCGTTCTATGGCTACACCTTC.